Following are 16 T cell receptor beta chains from one sample sequenced in a study of vaccination effects on CD4 cells after COVID-19. Sequencing was performed with immunoSEQ multiplex PCR; in TCRdb, only in-frame clones are kept and a portion is missing. This sample yields tens of thousands of clones, of which roughly 72% are seen a single time; around 7.9% belongs to the top ten. What these receptors recognize is not known. On roughly day 9 of culture, CD4+ T cells were separated out. Sequencing used CD4+ T cells from PBMCs cultured without peptide, obtained before COVID-19 vaccination. The receptor source for this set is a human donor who had a prior SARS-CoV-2 infection.

J is TRBJ1-4 and V is TRBV4-2, with TRBD1 matching 10 bases. The germline gives CDR1 LGHNA, CDR2 YNFKEQ. Germline trimming cut 4 bases from V and 4 bases from J; bases unmatched to any gene: 6. The CDR3 sequence is 16 residues long. CDR3 nucleotide sequence: TGTGCCAGCAGCCCTTTAGGACAGGGGGATAATGAAAAACTGTTTTTT. Residues: CASSPLGQGDNEKLFF.

The CDR3 loop is CASSSRWSGREDEQFF. CDR3 nucleotides: TGTGCCAGCAGTTCCCGGTGGAGCGGGAGGGAAGATGAGCAGTTCTTC. The V and J genes are TRBV6-5 and TRBJ2-1, with 10 bases matching TRBD2. In germline, CDR1 is MNHEY, CDR2 SVGAGI. CDR3 length: 16 amino acids. V trimming: 4 bases; J trimming: 8 bases; junction bases outside the gene matches: 11.

This clone was counted only a few times. The chain has TRBV9 and TRBJ2-3; tentatively, D is TRBD1 or TRBD2 (5 bases each). Germline V gene lookup returns CDR1 SGDLS and CDR2 YYNGEE. The V end lost 0 bases, the J end lost 10 bases, and 18 bases lay between the germline ends. The CDR3 runs to 15 residues. CDR3 DNA: TGTGCCAGCAGCGTAGGCCTGTGGGACCGGGACCCGCAGTATTTT. This translates into CASSVGLWDRDPQYF.

V and J are TRBV6-8 and TRBJ1-2; D perhaps matches TRBD1 (6 bases). Trimming removed 5 bases at V and 6 bases at J, with 19 bases between. The CDR3 extends over 15 amino acids. In germline, CDR1 is MNHGY, CDR2 SAAAGT. CDR3 in amino acids: CASSVHRVLVNGYTF. The CDR3 DNA is TGTGCCAGCAGTGTCCACAGGGTTCTGGTTAATGGCTACACCTTC.

The gene calls are TRBV5-1 and TRBJ2-7; D uncertain. V lost 7 bases to trimming and J lost 3 bases, with 14 bases between them. The V gene's germline CDR1 is SGHRS and CDR2 YFSETQ. This CDR3 is 13 amino acids long. The CDR3 DNA reads as TGCGCCAGCCGGCAGACGACGGACTACGAGCAGTACTTC. Translated: CASRQTTDYEQYF.

V is TRBV9 and J is TRBJ1-2; no reliable D call. V shed 2 bases and J shed 6 bases, with 11 bases lying between them. This CDR3 comprises 13 residues. Germline V gene data show CDR1 as SGDLS and CDR2 as YYNGEE. CDR3 DNA sequence: TGTGCCAGCAGCGTGGGAGACGCAGATGGCTACACCTTC. Translating gives CASSVGDADGYTF.

This chain connects TRBV6-6 to TRBJ2-3; weak D call: TRBD2 (6 bases). The CDR3 length is 14 residues. Trimming took off 8 bases at V and 2 bases at J, with 14 bases between the two ends. Germline CDR1 MNHNY, CDR2 SVGAGI (reference sequence). The CDR3 protein is CASGRGGITDTQYF. Written as DNA, the CDR3 is TGTGCCAGCGGAAGGGGCGGGATCACAGATACGCAGTATTTT.

The genes are TRBV5-1 and TRBJ2-1; D unresolved. The length of the CDR3 is 14 residues. Germline CDR1 reads SGHRS; CDR2 reads YFSETQ. Trimming removed 4 bases from V and 3 bases from J, with 11 bases in between. The CDR3 loop reads CASSPEPNYNEQFF. CDR3 nucleotides: TGCGCCAGCAGCCCGGAGCCAAACTACAATGAGCAGTTCTTC.

A single count supports this clone. This sequence joins TRBV15 and TRBJ1-5, with TRBD1 identical over 9 bases. J was trimmed by 6 bases and V by 3 bases; bases with no gene match: 6. Germline V gene lookup returns CDR1 LNHNV and CDR2 YYDKDF (reference sequence). This CDR3 comprises 15 residues. The CDR3 is CATSSGDRDGQPQHF. CDR3 coding DNA: TGTGCCACCAGCAGTGGGGACAGGGATGGTCAGCCCCAGCATTTT.

To note about this clone: The junction differs from germline at one of its ends, possibly a read error. The rearrangement links TRBV13 to TRBJ1-3; no clear D. Looked up from germline, CDR1 is PRHDT and CDR2 is FYEKMQ (reference sequence). The CDR3 has 8 amino acids. The DNA for the CDR3 is TGTGCCAGCAGCCCCCGGCCTTTT. The encoded protein is CASSPRPF.

The chain uses TRBV6-5 and TRBJ1-2; D remains unclear. The germline CDR1 and CDR2 sequences are MNHEY and SVGAGI. Trimming left V 2 bases short and J 9 bases short, with 10 bases between. This CDR3 spans 12 amino acids. The CDR3 sequence is CASSYDFLSYTF. The DNA for the CDR3 is TGTGCCAGCAGTTACGATTTTCTAAGCTACACCTTC.

This chain connects TRBV2 to TRBJ2-3; D ambiguous. The V and J ends lost 8 bases and 0 bases respectively, with 6 bases between them. CDR1 and CDR2 from the germline V gene are SNHLY and FYNNEI. This CDR3 is 12 amino acids long. CDR3 residues: CASSDSTDTQYF. CDR3 DNA sequence: TGTGCCAGCTCGGACAGCACAGATACGCAGTATTTT.

The rearrangement links TRBV3-1 (or the pseudogene TRBV3-2) to TRBJ2-3; 7 bases are shared with TRBD2. The CDR3 is made up of 15 amino acids. Germline CDR1 and CDR2: LGHDT and YNNKEL (reference sequence). The junction had 8 bases not matched to a gene; V was cut back by 3 bases and J by 5 bases. CDR3 sequence reads: CASSHGRGVEDTQYF. Written as DNA, the CDR3 is TGTGCCAGCAGCCACGGTCGGGGGGTAGAAGATACGCAGTATTTT.

This clone came up once. The J gene is TRBJ2-7, the V gene TRBV11-3; D remains ambiguous. V was trimmed by 4 bases and J by 3 bases, leaving 13 bases between them. The germline V gene has CDR1 SGHNT and CDR2 YENEEA. This CDR3 is built from 14 residues. The chain's CDR3 is CASSYSPAVYEQYF. In DNA form, the CDR3 reads TGTGCCAGCAGCTATAGCCCCGCGGTCTACGAGCAGTACTTC.

The V gene is TRBV5-8, the J gene TRBJ2-7, with D perhaps matching TRBD2 (6 bases). CDR3 length: 14 amino acids. Germline V gives CDR1 SGHTS, CDR2 YDEGEE. V shed 4 bases and J shed 4 bases, with 15 bases lying between them. The DNA of the CDR3 is TGTGCCAGCAGCCGGGGGACCGTTGGGTACGAGCAGTACTTC. It is translated as CASSRGTVGYEQYF.

This clone was counted once. The chain is built from TRBV27 and TRBJ2-7; 9 positions match TRBD2. The CDR3 loop spans 15 amino acids. The trim removed 5 bases at V and 7 bases at J, leaving 12 bases unmatched. The V gene's germline CDR1 is MNHEY and CDR2 SMNVEV (reference sequence). The CDR3 sequence: CASSPREGGKVEQYF. DNA of the CDR3: TGTGCCAGCAGTCCGCGGGAGGGGGGCAAGGTTGAGCAGTACTTC.